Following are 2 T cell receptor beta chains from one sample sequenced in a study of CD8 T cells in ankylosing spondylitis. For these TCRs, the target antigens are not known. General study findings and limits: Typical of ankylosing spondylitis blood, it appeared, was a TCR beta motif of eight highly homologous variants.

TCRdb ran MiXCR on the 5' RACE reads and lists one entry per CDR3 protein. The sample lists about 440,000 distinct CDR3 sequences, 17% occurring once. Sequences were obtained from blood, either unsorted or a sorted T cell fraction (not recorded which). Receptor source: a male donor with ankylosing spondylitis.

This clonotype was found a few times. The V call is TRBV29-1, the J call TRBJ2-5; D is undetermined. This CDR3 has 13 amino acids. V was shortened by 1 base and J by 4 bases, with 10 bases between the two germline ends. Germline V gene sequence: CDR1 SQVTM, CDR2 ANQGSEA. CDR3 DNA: TGCAGCGTTGAAGGAGTCGACTTAGAGACCCAGTACTTC. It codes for CSVEGVDLETQYF.

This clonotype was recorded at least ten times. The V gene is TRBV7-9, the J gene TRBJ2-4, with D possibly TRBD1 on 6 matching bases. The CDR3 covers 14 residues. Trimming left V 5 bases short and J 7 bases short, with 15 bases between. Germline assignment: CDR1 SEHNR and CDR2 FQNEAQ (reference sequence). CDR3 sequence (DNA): TGTGCCAGCAGCCCCCGAGGGGGAAAGAACATTCAGTACTTC. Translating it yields CASSPRGGKNIQYF.